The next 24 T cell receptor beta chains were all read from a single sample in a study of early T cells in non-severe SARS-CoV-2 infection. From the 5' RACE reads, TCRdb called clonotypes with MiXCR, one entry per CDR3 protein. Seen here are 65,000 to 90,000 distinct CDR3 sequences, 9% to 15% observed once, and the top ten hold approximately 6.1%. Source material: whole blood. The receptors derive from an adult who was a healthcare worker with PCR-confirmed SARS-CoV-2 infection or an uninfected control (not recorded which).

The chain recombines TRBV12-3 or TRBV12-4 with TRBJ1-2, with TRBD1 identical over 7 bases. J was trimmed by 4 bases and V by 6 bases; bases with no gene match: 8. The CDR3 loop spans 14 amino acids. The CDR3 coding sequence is TGTGCCAGCAGCAAAGGGGGCGCAGGCTATGGCTACACCTTC. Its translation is CASSKGGAGYGYTF.

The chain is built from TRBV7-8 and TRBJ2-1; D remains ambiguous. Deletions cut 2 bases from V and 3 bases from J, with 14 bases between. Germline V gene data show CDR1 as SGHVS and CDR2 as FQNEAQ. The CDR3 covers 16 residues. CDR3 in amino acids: CASSLNLGAYYNEQFF. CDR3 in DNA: TGTGCCAGCAGCTTAAACCTAGGCGCTTACTACAATGAGCAGTTCTTC.

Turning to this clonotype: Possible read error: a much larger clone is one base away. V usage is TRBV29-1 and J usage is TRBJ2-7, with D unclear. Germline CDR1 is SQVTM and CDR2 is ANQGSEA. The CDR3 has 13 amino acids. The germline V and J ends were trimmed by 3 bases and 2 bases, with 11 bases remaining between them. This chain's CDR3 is CSVDHGQTYEQYF. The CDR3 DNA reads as TGCAGCGTTGATCACGGGCAGACCTACGAGCAGTACTTC.

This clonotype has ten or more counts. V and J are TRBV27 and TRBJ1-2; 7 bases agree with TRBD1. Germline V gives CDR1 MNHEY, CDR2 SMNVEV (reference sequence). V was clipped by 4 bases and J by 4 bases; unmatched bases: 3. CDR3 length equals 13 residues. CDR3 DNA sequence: TGTGCCAGCAGTTCAGGGACAGTCTATGGCTACACCTTC. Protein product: CASSSGTVYGYTF.

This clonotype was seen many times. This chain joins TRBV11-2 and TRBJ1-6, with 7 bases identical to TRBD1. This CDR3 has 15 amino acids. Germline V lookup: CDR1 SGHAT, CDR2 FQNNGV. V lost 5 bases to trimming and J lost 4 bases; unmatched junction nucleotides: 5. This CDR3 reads CASSLQGGYNSPLHF. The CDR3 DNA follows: TGTGCCAGCAGCCTTCAGGGGGGGTATAATTCACCCCTCCACTTT.

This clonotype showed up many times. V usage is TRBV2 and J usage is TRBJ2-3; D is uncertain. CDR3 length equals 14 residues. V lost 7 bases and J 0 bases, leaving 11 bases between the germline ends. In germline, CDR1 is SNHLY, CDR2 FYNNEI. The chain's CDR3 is CASKSDVSTDTQYF. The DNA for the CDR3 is TGTGCCAGCAAATCGGACGTAAGCACAGATACGCAGTATTTT.

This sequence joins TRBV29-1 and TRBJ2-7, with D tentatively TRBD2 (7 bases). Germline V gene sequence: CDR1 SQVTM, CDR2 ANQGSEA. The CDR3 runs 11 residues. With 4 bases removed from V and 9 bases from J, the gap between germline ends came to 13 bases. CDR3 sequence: CSVVTGGSQYF. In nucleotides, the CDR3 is TGCAGCGTTGTAACGGGGGGCTCGCAGTACTTC.

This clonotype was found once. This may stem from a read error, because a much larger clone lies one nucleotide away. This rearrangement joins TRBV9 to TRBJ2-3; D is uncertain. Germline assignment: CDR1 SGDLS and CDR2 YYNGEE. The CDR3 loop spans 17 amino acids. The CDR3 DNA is TGTGTCAGCAGCTCCCAGTTTGGCGGACGCCACACAGATACGCAGTATTTT. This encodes CVSSSQFGGRHTDTQYF.

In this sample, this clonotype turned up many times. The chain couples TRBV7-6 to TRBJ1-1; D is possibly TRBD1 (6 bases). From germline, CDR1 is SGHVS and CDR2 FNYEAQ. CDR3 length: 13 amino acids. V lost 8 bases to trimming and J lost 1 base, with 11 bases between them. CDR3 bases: TGTGCCAGCCGGGGGCGAGGGAACACTGAAGCTTTCTTT. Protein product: CASRGRGNTEAFF.

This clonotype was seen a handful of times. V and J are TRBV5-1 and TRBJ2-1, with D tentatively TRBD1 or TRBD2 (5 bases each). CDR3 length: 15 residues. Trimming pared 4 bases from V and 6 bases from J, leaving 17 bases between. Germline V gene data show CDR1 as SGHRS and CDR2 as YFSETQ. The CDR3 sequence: CASSLGPQGTNEQFF. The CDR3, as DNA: TGCGCCAGCAGCCTGGGACCCCAGGGAACCAATGAGCAGTTCTTC.

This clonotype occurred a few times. CDR3 region: CASSPRTGIQETQYF. As DNA, the CDR3 is TGTGCCAGCTCACCCCGGACGGGCATCCAAGAGACCCAGTACTTC. The rearrangement uses TRBV18 and TRBJ2-5; D gene ambiguous. V was cut by 3 bases and J by 1 base, with 12 bases left in between. The CDR3 covers 15 residues. From germline, CDR1 is KGHSH and CDR2 LQKENI.

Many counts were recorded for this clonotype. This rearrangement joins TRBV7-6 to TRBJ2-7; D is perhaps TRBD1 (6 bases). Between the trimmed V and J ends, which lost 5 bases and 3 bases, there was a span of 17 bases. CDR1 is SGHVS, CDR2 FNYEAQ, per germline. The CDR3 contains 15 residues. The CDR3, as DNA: TGTGCCAGCAGCGACGGCAGGGGCGGAAACTACGAGCAGTACTTC. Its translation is CASSDGRGGNYEQYF.

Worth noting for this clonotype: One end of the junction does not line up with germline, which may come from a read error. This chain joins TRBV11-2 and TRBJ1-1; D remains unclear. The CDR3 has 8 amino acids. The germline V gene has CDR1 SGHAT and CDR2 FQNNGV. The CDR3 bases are TGTGCCAGCAGCTTTCGGGACTTT. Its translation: CASSFRDF. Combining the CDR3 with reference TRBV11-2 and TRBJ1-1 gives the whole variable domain EAGVAQSPRYKIIEKRQSVAFWCNPISGHATLYWYQQILGQGPKLLIQFQNNGVVDDSQLPKDRFSAERLKGVDSTLKIQPAKLEDSAVYLCASSFRDFGQGTRLTVV.

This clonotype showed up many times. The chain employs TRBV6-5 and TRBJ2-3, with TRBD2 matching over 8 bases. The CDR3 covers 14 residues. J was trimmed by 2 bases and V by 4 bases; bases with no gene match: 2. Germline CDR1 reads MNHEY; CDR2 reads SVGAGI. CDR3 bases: TGTGCCAGCAGTTCAGCGGGAGTCACAGATACGCAGTATTTT. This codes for CASSSAGVTDTQYF.

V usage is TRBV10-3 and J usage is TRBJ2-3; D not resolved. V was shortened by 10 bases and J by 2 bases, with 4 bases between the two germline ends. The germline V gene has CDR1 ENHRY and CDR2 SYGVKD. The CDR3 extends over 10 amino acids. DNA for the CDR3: TGTGCCACCGCCACAGATACGCAGTATTTT. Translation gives CATATDTQYF.

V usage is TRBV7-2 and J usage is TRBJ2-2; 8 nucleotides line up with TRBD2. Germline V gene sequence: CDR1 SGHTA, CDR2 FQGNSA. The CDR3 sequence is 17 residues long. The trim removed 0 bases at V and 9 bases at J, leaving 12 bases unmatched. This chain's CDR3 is CASSLAPSGSSYRELFF. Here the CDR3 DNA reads TGTGCCAGCAGCTTAGCGCCCAGCGGGAGCAGCTATCGGGAGCTGTTTTTT.

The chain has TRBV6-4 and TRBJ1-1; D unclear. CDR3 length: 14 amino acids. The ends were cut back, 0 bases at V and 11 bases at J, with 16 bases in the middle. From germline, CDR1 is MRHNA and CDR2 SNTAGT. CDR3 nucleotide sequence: TGTGCCAGCAGTGACTCGAGCATATCCTCAATGGCTTTCTTT. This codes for CASSDSSISSMAFF.

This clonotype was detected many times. The CDR3 coding sequence is TGCAGCGTTGAAGATCTATGGACTAGCGGGAGGTCCACAGATACGCAGTATTTT. It encodes CSVEDLWTSGRSTDTQYF. The V and J genes are TRBV29-1 and TRBJ2-3; 14 bases align to TRBD2. The V segment lost 0 bases and the J segment 2 bases; nucleotides outside the gene matches: 7. The CDR3 has 18 amino acids. Germline V gene data show CDR1 as SQVTM and CDR2 as ANQGSEA.

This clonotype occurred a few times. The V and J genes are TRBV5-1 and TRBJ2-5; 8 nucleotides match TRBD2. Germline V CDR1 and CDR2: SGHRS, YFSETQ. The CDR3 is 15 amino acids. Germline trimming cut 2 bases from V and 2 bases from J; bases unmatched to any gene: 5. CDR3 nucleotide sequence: TGCGCCAGCAGCTTTATAGCGGGGAATCAAGAGACCCAGTACTTC. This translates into CASSFIAGNQETQYF.

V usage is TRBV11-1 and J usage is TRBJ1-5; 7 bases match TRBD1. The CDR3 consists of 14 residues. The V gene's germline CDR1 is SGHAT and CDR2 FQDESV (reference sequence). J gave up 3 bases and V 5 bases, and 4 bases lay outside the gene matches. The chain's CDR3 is CASSVGTANQPQHF. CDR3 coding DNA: TGTGCCAGCAGCGTAGGGACAGCCAATCAGCCCCAGCATTTT.

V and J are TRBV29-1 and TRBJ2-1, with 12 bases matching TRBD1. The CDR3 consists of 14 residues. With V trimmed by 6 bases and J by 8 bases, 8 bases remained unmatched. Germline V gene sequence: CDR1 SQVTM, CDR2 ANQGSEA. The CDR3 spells CSVQMGQGAYEQFF. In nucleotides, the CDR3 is TGCAGCGTCCAAATGGGACAGGGGGCTTATGAGCAGTTCTTC.

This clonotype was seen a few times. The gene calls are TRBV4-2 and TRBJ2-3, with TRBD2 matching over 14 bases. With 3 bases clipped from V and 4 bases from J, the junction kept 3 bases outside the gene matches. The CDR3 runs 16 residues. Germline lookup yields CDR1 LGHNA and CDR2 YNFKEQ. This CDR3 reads CASSQKGLAGADTQYF. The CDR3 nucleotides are TGTGCCAGCAGCCAGAAGGGACTAGCGGGAGCAGATACGCAGTATTTT.

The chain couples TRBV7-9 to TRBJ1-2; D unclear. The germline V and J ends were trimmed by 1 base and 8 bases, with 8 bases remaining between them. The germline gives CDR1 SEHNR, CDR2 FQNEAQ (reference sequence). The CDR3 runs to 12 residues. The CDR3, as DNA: TGTGCCAGCAGCTTAGGGCAGGAGGGCTACACCTTC. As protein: CASSLGQEGYTF. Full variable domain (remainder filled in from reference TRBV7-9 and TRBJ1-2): DTGVSQNPRHKITKRGQNVTFRCDPISEHNRLYWYRQTLGQGPEFLTYFQNEAQLEKSRLLSDRFSAERPKGSFSTLEIQRTEQGDSAMYLCASSLGQEGYTFGSGTRLTVV.

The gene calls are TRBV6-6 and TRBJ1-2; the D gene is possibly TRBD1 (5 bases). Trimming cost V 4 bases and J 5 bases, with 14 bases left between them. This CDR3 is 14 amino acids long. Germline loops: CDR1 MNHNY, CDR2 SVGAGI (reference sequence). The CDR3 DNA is TGTGCCAGCAGTTCTACTCCAGGGTTTTATGGCTACACCTTC. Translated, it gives CASSSTPGFYGYTF.